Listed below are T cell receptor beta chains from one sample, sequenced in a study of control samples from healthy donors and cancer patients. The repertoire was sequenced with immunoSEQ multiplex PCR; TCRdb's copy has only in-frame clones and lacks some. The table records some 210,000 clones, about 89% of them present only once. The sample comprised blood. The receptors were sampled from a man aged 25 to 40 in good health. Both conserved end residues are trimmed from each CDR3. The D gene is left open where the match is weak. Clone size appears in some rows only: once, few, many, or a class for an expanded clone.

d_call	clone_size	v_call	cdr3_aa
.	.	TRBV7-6	ASSLAQGGLAYNEQF
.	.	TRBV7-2	ASSLGLVSYEQY
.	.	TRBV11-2	ASSSTANTEAF
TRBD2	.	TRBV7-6	ASSLGPSGGTLYNEQF
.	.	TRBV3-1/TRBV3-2	ASSRALNTEAF
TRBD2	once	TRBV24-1	ATSDLASGGPYTDTQY
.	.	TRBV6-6	ASTAEINTGELF
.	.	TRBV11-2	ASREQGYEQY
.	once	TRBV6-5	ASSYGQDYGYT
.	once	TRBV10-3	AINREGNEQF
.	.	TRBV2	ASSGWVRSVNSPLH
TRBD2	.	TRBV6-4	ASSPGGSGELF
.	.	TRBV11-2	ASSRMIGSNYGYT
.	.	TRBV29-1	SALPVQGIGYT
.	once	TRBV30	AWSVGGRGYGEAF
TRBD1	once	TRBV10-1	ASSDGAGGEQPQH
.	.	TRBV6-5	ASSYSAWGNNSPLH
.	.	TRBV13	ASSPDTYSYEQY
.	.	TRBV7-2	ASSLARGGTEAF
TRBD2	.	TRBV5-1	ASSLGEGPYNEQF
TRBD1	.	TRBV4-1	ASSQVGGKGAIGTEAF
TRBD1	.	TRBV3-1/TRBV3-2	ASSQLTGTAYEQY
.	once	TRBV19	ASSTPPGLTGELF
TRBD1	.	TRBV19	ASSKTGQPYEQY
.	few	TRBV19	ASSIAGAPPNQPQH
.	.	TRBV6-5	ASKETRNTEAF
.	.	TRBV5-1	ASSPSGNSNQPQH
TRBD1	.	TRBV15	ATSRKQGNSNQPQH
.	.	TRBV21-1	ASSSPQGSGANVLT
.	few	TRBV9	ASSASLKANPYEQY
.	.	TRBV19	ASRVGGQGANVLT